One and the same sample provided the 31 T cell receptor beta chains below, sequenced in a study of STAT3 mutations in large granular lymphocyte leukemia. Study-wide points: Every T-cell large granular lymphocyte leukemia patient had at least one immunodominant TCR beta clonotype.

Produced via immunoSEQ multiplex PCR; TCRdb's table is partial and in-frame only. The repertoire has under 20,000 clones, over 80% of them found once; the top ten carry roughly 45%. Antigens of these TCRs are unknown. The sequencing sample was made of peripheral blood mononuclear cells. These receptors were collected from a man aged 60 to 69 with T-cell large granular lymphocyte leukemia. Some clones in this sample may be carry-over from other donors' samples.

This sequence joins TRBV15 and TRBJ2-3; TRBD2 agrees at 12 bases. CDR1 is LNHNV and CDR2 is YYDKDF in the germline V gene (reference sequence). This CDR3 has 16 amino acids. V trimming: 5 bases; J trimming: 1 base; junction bases outside the gene matches: 4. CDR3 DNA sequence: TGTGCCACCAGCGGAAGACTAGCGGGAGGCACAGATACGCAGTATTTT. Encoded protein: CATSGRLAGGTDTQYF.

This sequence joins TRBV6-5 and TRBJ2-7; D call uncertain. V lost 9 bases, J lost 0 bases, and 9 bases lay in between. This CDR3 has 12 residues. Germline assignment: CDR1 MNHEY and CDR2 SVGAGI. CDR3 DNA: TGTGCCAGTCACCCTCCCTCCTACGAGCAGTACTTC. Protein: CASHPPSYEQYF.

The chain joins TRBV5-6 to TRBJ1-2, with TRBD1 as a possible D gene (5 bases). Trimming removed 0 bases from V and 5 bases from J, with 11 bases in between. CDR1 is SGHDT, CDR2 YYEEEE, per germline. This CDR3 is 14 amino acids long. The CDR3 spells CASSLGAREYGYTF. The CDR3 nucleotides are TGTGCCAGCAGCTTGGGAGCCAGGGAATATGGCTACACCTTC.

This clone was detected only once. The gene calls are TRBV30 and TRBJ1-2; weak D call: TRBD1 (6 bases). CDR1 and CDR2 (germline): GTSNPN, SVGIG (reference sequence). CDR3 length: 13 residues. CDR3 sequence: CAYPRDKDYGYTF. DNA for the CDR3: TGTGCATACCCCCGGGACAAGGACTATGGCTACACCTTC. The whole variable domain, filled in from reference TRBV30 and TRBJ1-2, reads SQTIHQWPATLVQPVGSPLSLECTVEGTSNPNLYWYRQAAGRGLQLLFYSVGIGQISSEVPQNLSASRPQDRQFILSSKKLLLSDSGFYLCAYPRDKDYGYTFGSGTRLTVV.

This chain joins TRBV6-5 and TRBJ2-5; 10 bases map to TRBD1. Germline V gene lookup returns CDR1 MNHEY and CDR2 SVGAGI. The CDR3 length is 14 residues. Trimming took 6 bases from V and 4 from J; bases not matched to a gene: 5. The CDR3 here is CASRTGGPGETQYF. The CDR3 DNA reads as TGTGCCAGCAGGACAGGGGGCCCGGGAGAGACCCAGTACTTC.

This rearrangement joins TRBV5-4 to TRBJ1-6, with D possibly matching TRBD1 (5 bases). The CDR3 totals 16 residues. The germline gives CDR1 SGHNT, CDR2 YYREEE (reference sequence). V was cut by 5 bases and J by 0 bases, with 12 bases left in between. The CDR3 nucleotides are TGTGCCAGCAGGGGGGACCGGAGCTCCTATAATTCACCCCTCCACTTT. It encodes CASRGDRSSYNSPLHF.

The chain has TRBV18 and TRBJ1-6, with a weak D call TRBD1 (5 bases). The CDR3 totals 14 residues. Deletions cut 3 bases from V and 9 bases from J, with 12 bases between. Germline loops: CDR1 KGHSH, CDR2 LQKENI. The CDR3 DNA reads TGTGCCAGCTCACCCGAGGGGCAAGGTTCACCCCTCCACTTT. This sequence encodes CASSPEGQGSPLHF.

The J gene is TRBJ2-3, the V gene TRBV18, with D perhaps TRBD1 (7 bases). From germline, CDR1 is KGHSH and CDR2 LQKENI. Trimming took 5 bases from V and 1 from J, leaving 31 bases between them. This CDR3 contains 21 residues. The CDR3 DNA reads TGTGCCAGCTCAGCCCGAACGCCGACTAGAGGGGGCCAGAGTGGCACAGATACGCAGTATTTT. Translating gives CASSARTPTRGGQSGTDTQYF. Drawing the rest from reference TRBV18 and TRBJ2-3, the complete variable domain is NAGVMQNPRHLVRRRGQEARLRCSPMKGHSHVYWYRQLPEEGLKFMVYLQKENIIDESGMPKERFSAEFPKEGPSILRIQQVVRGDSAAYFCASSARTPTRGGQSGTDTQYFGPGTRLTVL.

The genes are TRBV7-2 and TRBJ1-3; no reliable D call. The CDR3 has 14 amino acids. V was shortened by 3 bases and J by 4 bases, with 10 bases between the two germline ends. Germline values: CDR1 SGHTA, CDR2 FQGNSA. CDR3 sequence: CASSLGISGNTIYF. CDR3 bases: TGTGCCAGCAGCTTGGGTATTTCAGGAAACACCATATATTTT.

The chain is built from TRBV28 and TRBJ1-5, with no clear D. Per the germline V gene, CDR1 is MDHEN and CDR2 is SYDVKM. This CDR3 comprises 15 residues. V dropped 8 bases and J dropped 2 bases, with 16 bases sitting between them. The CDR3 protein is CASQRAGYGNQPQHF. As DNA, the CDR3 is TGTGCCAGCCAACGGGCGGGTTACGGCAATCAGCCCCAGCATTTT.

J is TRBJ2-2 and V is TRBV9; no firm D call. V gave up 3 bases and J gave up 2 bases, with 8 bases separating them. CDR3 length: 14 residues. The germline CDR1 and CDR2 sequences are SGDLS and YYNGEE. The CDR3 DNA sequence: TGTGCCAGCAGCGGTAGCCCCAACACCGGGGAGCTGTTTTTT. Encoded protein: CASSGSPNTGELFF. Using reference TRBV9 and TRBJ2-2 for the parts outside the CDR3, the full variable domain is DSGVTQTPKHLITATGQRVTLRCSPRSGDLSVYWYQQSLDQGLQFLIQYYNGEERAKGNILERFSAQQFPDLHSELNLSSLELGDSALYFCASSGSPNTGELFFGEGSRLTVL.

There are a few counts of this clone. This rearrangement joins TRBV27 to TRBJ2-6, with 9 nucleotides matching TRBD1. This CDR3 has 17 residues. After removal of 6 bases from V and 2 bases from J, the junction contained 8 bases not matched to a gene. The germline CDR1 and CDR2 sequences are MNHEY and SMNVEV (reference sequence). The CDR3 spells CASSPRGQGTGANVLTF. CDR3 nucleotides: TGTGCCAGCAGCCCCCGTGGACAGGGGACTGGGGCCAACGTCCTGACTTTC.

A single count supports this clone. The CDR3 protein is CASSGLAGIQETQYF. The CDR3 DNA reads as TGTGCCAGCAGCGGACTAGCGGGCATTCAAGAGACCCAGTACTTC. The chain combines TRBV9 with TRBJ2-5; 10 nucleotides line up with TRBD2. Germline trimming cut 3 bases from V and 2 bases from J; bases unmatched to any gene: 4. CDR3 length equals 15 residues. Per the germline V gene, CDR1 is SGDLS and CDR2 is YYNGEE.

The chain combines TRBV19 with TRBJ1-4; 8 nucleotides agree with TRBD1. Germline V gives CDR1 LNHDA, CDR2 SQIVND (reference sequence). The CDR3 runs to 15 residues. Losses at the gene ends were 4 bases for V and 5 bases for J; bases not matched to a gene: 6. CDR3 loop: CASSTATGVNEKLFF. The DNA of the CDR3 is TGTGCCAGTAGTACCGCGACAGGGGTGAATGAAAAACTGTTTTTT. Full variable domain (outside the CDR3, taken from reference TRBV19 and TRBJ1-4): DGGITQSPKYLFRKEGQNVTLSCEQNLNHDAMYWYRQDPGQGLRLIYYSQIVNDFQKGDIAEGYSVSREKKESFPLTVTSAQKNPTAFYLCASSTATGVNEKLFFGSGTQLSVL.

The gene calls are TRBV5-5 and TRBJ2-2; D is unclear. CDR3 size: 13 residues. Germline V gene lookup returns CDR1 SGHKS and CDR2 YYEKEE (reference sequence). Trimming pared 0 bases from V and 2 bases from J, leaving 2 bases between. CDR3 bases: TGTGCCAGCAGCTTGGGAAACACCGGGGAGCTGTTTTTT. It is translated as CASSLGNTGELFF.

This chain joins TRBV5-1 and TRBJ2-5; TRBD1 aligns across 12 bases. V trimming: 8 bases; J trimming: 2 bases; junction bases outside the gene matches: 10. Germline V lookup: CDR1 SGHRS, CDR2 YFSETQ. This CDR3 comprises 16 residues. CDR3 residues: CASYVGTGGFQETQYF. CDR3 nucleotide sequence: TGCGCCAGTTACGTGGGGACAGGGGGCTTTCAAGAGACCCAGTACTTC.

J is TRBJ2-5 and V is TRBV15; 11 bases match TRBD2. The CDR3 sequence is 14 residues long. Germline-derived CDR1 and CDR2 are LNHNV and YYDKDF (reference sequence). V lost 8 bases, J lost 2 bases, and 4 bases stayed unmatched. The CDR3 DNA sequence: TGTGCCACCCTCGGGACTAGCGGACAAGAGACCCAGTACTTC. Amino acid sequence: CATLGTSGQETQYF.

As to this clone: Within the sample, other DNA sequences also encode this same CDR3. The chain couples TRBV7-2 to TRBJ2-7; 7 bases map to TRBD2. CDR3 length: 14 amino acids. Germline V gene data show CDR1 as SGHTA and CDR2 as FQGNSA. With V trimmed by 5 bases and J by 0 bases, 4 bases remained unmatched. The CDR3 protein is CASSPSGTSYEQYF. Here the CDR3 DNA reads TGTGCCAGCAGCCCCAGCGGGACCTCCTACGAGCAGTACTTC.

This chain joins TRBV6-5 and TRBJ2-3, with TRBD2 matching 9 bases. After removal of 10 bases from V and 3 bases from J, the junction contained 8 bases not matched to a gene. This CDR3 region has 14 residues. CDR1 and CDR2 from the germline V gene are MNHEY and SVGAGI. The CDR3 loop reads CATQLAGPTDTQYF. CDR3 sequence (DNA): TGTGCCACCCAACTAGCGGGCCCTACAGATACGCAGTATTTT.

This chain uses TRBV25-1 with TRBJ2-1; 10 bases agree with TRBD2. CDR3 length: 13 residues. CDR1 and CDR2 from the germline V gene are MGHDK and SYGVNS. V lost 5 bases, J lost 8 bases, and 3 bases stayed unmatched. CDR3 in DNA: TGTGCCAGCAGTCTAGCGGGAGCCTATGAGCAGTTCTTC. The encoded protein is CASSLAGAYEQFF.

The chain employs TRBV29-1 and TRBJ1-2; a possible D gene is TRBD1 (5 bases). V gave up 7 bases and J gave up 2 bases, with 14 bases separating them. Germline CDR1 reads SQVTM; CDR2 reads ANQGSEA. The CDR3 totals 13 residues. CDR3: CSAGTGTNYGYTF. The CDR3 coding sequence is TGCAGCGCGGGTACCGGGACGAACTATGGCTACACCTTC.

This clone was counted once. The chain uses TRBV18 and TRBJ2-7, with 14 bases lining up with TRBD2. CDR1 and CDR2 (germline): KGHSH, LQKENI. CDR3 length: 16 amino acids. The junction had 5 bases not matched to a gene; V was cut back by 2 bases and J by 5 bases. CDR3 residues: CASSPGLAGGSDEQYF. The DNA of the CDR3 is TGTGCCAGCTCACCAGGACTAGCGGGAGGCAGCGACGAGCAGTACTTC.

The chain's CDR3 is CASSSPRTGNTEAFF. The CDR3 DNA reads as TGTGCCAGCAGCTCCCCGCGGACGGGAAACACTGAAGCTTTCTTT. The chain recombines TRBV7-8 with TRBJ1-1; no clear D. With 4 bases removed from V and 2 bases from J, the gap between germline ends came to 14 bases. The CDR3 length is 15 residues. Germline V gene sequence: CDR1 SGHVS, CDR2 FQNEAQ.

This rearrangement joins TRBV6-5 to TRBJ2-5; TRBD2 matches 8 bases. V lost 10 bases, J lost 4 bases, and 5 bases stayed unmatched. The CDR3 is made up of 12 amino acids. The V gene's germline CDR1 is MNHEY and CDR2 SVGAGI. The CDR3 here is CATLTSGETQYF. The CDR3, as DNA: TGTGCCACCCTTACTAGCGGAGAGACCCAGTACTTC.

The chain carries TRBV18 and TRBJ2-7, with 7 nucleotides matching TRBD2. The V and J ends lost 6 bases and 5 bases, in that order; junction bases with no gene match: 7. The V gene's germline CDR1 is KGHSH and CDR2 LQKENI. The CDR3 has 13 amino acids. CDR3 amino acids: CASSPEGGDEQYF. CDR3 sequence (DNA): TGTGCCAGCTCCCCCGAGGGAGGGGACGAGCAGTACTTC.

The chain carries TRBV2 and TRBJ1-2; D gene uncertain. This CDR3 is 12 amino acids long. Germline CDR1 reads SNHLY; CDR2 reads FYNNEI. The V end lost 8 bases, the J end lost 9 bases, and 16 bases lay between the germline ends. For the CDR3, the DNA is TGTGCCAGCGGTGGTCTGCCGGGTCGCTACACCTTC. Amino acids: CASGGLPGRYTF.

In regard to this clone: It is likely a read error, because the conserved phenylalanine at the end of the CDR3 is missing. The limits of the CDR3 on the DNA are not certain, so only TCRdb's listed CDR3 is given. V gene TRBV5-6 combines with J gene TRBJ2-3. Germline assignment: CDR1 SGHDT and CDR2 YYEEEE. The CDR3 is 9 residues long, counting both termini. The CDR3 protein is CASINTQGL.

The gene calls are TRBV6-5 and TRBJ2-7, with 8 positions matching TRBD1. Germline V gives CDR1 MNHEY, CDR2 SVGAGI. The CDR3 is made up of 14 amino acids. J gave up 2 bases and V 7 bases, and 7 bases lay outside the gene matches. In DNA form, the CDR3 reads TGTGCCAGCAACCAGGGGGCGTTCCCCTACGAGCAGTACTTC. Translated, it gives CASNQGAFPYEQYF.

This clone is labeled as medium-sized. The chain has TRBV6-1 and TRBJ2-7; a weak D match, TRBD2 (6 bases). The germline CDR1 and CDR2 sequences are MNHNS and SASEGT. Trimming took off 11 bases at V and 4 bases at J, with 18 bases between the two ends. The CDR3 contains 13 residues. The CDR3 sequence: CALGGGYGYEQYF. CDR3 nucleotides: TGTGCCCTTGGCGGAGGGTATGGGTACGAGCAGTACTTC.

The chain uses TRBV6-5 and TRBJ2-5; maybe TRBD2 (6 bases). Germline CDR1 reads MNHEY; CDR2 reads SVGAGI. This CDR3 comprises 13 residues. Trimming stripped 8 bases from V and 2 bases from J, with 12 bases between. The DNA of the CDR3 is TGTGCCAGCCGAAAGACTAGTCAAGAGACCCAGTACTTC. Translating gives CASRKTSQETQYF.

The chain joins TRBV10-3 to TRBJ2-7; D is perhaps TRBD2 (5 bases). Germline V gene data show CDR1 as ENHRY and CDR2 as SYGVKD. Trimming removed 0 bases at V and 1 base at J, with 7 bases between. The CDR3 length is 14 residues. CDR3 in amino acids: CAISESEGSYEQYF. CDR3 DNA: TGTGCCATCAGTGAGTCAGAGGGTTCCTACGAGCAGTACTTC.